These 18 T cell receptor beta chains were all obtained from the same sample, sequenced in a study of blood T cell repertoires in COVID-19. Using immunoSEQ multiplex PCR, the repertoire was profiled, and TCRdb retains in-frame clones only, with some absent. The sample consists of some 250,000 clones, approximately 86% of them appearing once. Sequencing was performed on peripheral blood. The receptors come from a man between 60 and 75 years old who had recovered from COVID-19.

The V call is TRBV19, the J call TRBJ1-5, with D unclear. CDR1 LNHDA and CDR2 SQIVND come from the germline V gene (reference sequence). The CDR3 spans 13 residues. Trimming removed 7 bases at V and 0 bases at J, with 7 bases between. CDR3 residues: CASNTRSNQPQHF. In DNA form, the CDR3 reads TGTGCCAGTAATACGCGTAGCAATCAGCCCCAGCATTTT.

CDR3 sequence reads: CASSLDPDEQYF. The CDR3 DNA sequence: TGTGCCAGCAGCTTAGACCCTGACGAGCAGTACTTC. The gene calls are TRBV11-3 and TRBJ2-7; D gene uncertain. Trimming removed 0 bases from V and 5 bases from J, with 5 bases in between. Germline assignment: CDR1 SGHNT and CDR2 YENEEA. This CDR3 comprises 12 residues. The full variable domain, completed using reference TRBV11-3 and TRBJ2-7, is EAGVVQSPRYKIIEKKQPVAFWCNPISGHNTLYWYLQNLGQGPELLIRYENEEAVDDSQLPKDRFSAERLKGVDSTLKIQPAELGDSAVYLCASSLDPDEQYFGPGTRLTVT.

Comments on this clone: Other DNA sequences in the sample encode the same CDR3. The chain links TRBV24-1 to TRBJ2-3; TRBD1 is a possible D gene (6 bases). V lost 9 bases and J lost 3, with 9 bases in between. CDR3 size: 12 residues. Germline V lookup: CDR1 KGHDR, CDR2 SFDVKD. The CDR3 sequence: CATGGGTDTQYF. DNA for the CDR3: TGTGCCACCGGGGGCGGGACAGATACGCAGTATTTT.

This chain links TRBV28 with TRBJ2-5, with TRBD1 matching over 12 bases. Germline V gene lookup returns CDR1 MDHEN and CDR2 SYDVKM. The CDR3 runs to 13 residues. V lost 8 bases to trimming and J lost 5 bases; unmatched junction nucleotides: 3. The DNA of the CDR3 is TGTGCCAGCGGGGACAGGGGGCATGAGACCCAGTACTTC. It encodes CASGDRGHETQYF. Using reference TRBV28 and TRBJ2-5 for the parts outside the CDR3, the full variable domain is DVKVTQSSRYLVKRTGEKVFLECVQDMDHENMFWYRQDPGLGLRLIYFSYDVKMKEKGDIPEGYSVSREKKERFSLILESASTNQTSMYLCASGDRGHETQYFGPGTRLLVL.

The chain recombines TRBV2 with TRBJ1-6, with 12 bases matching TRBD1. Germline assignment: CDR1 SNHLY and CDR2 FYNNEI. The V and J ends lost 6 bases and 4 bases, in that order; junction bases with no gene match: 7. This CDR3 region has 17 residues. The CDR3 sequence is CASSGGTGGSYNSPLHF. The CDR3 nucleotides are TGTGCCAGCAGCGGGGGGACAGGGGGCTCTTATAATTCACCCCTCCACTTT.

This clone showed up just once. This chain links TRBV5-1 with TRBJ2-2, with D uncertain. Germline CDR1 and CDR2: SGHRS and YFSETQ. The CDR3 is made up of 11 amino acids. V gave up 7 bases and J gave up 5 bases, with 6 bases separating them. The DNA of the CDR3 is TGCGCCAGCGGCCAAACCGGGGAGCTGTTTTTT. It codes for CASGQTGELFF.

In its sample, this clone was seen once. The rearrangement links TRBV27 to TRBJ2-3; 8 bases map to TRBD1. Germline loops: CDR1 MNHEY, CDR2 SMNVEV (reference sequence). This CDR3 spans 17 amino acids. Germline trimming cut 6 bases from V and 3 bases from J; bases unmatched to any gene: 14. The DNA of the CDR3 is TGTGCCAGCAGACCAGGGGGCGGCCCAACTAGGACAGATACGCAGTATTTT. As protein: CASRPGGGPTRTDTQYF.

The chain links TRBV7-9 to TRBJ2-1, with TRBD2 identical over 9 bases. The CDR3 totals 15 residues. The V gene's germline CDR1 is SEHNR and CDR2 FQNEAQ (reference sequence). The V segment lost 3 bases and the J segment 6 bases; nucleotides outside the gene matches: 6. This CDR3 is CASSFLGLAANEQFF. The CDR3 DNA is TGTGCCAGCAGCTTTCTGGGACTAGCTGCCAATGAGCAGTTCTTC.

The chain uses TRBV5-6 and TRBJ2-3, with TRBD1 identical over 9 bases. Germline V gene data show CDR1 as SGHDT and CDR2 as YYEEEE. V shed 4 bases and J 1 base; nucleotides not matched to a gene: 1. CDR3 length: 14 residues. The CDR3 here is CASSRDRGTDTQYF. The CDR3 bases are TGTGCCAGCAGCCGGGACAGGGGCACAGATACGCAGTATTTT. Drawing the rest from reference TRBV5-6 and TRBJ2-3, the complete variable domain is DAGVTQSPTHLIKTRGQQVTLRCSPKSGHDTVSWYQQALGQGPQFIFQYYEEEERQRGNFPDRFSGHQFPNYSSELNVNALLLGDSALYLCASSRDRGTDTQYFGPGTRLTVL.

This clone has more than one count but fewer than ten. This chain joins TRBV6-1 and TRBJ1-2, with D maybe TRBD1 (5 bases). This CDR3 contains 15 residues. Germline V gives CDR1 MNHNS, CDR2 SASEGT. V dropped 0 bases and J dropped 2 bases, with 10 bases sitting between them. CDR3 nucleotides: TGTGCCAGCAGTGAAGCCCAGGGAAGGAACTATGGCTACACCTTC. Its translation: CASSEAQGRNYGYTF.

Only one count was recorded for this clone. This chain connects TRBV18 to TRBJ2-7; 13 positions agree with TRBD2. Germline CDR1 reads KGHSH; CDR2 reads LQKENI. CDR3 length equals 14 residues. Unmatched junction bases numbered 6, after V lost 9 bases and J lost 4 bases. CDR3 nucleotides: TGTGCCAGTTCTACGGGACTAGCGGGATACGAGCAGTACTTC. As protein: CASSTGLAGYEQYF.

The CDR3 spells CASSLGVFKISMNTEAFF. CDR3 in DNA: TGCGCCAGCAGCTTGGGCGTGTTCAAAATTTCCATGAACACTGAAGCTTTCTTT. V gene TRBV5-1 combines with J gene TRBJ1-1, with no clear D. CDR3 size: 18 residues. V lost 0 bases to trimming and J lost 0 bases, with 18 bases between them. Germline V gene lookup returns CDR1 SGHRS and CDR2 YFSETQ.

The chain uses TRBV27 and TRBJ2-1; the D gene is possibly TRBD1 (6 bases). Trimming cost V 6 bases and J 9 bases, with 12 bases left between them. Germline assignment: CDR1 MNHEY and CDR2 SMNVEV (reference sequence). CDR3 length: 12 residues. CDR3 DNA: TGTGCCAGCAGACGAGGGGGTGGTGAGCAGTTCTTC. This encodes CASRRGGGEQFF.

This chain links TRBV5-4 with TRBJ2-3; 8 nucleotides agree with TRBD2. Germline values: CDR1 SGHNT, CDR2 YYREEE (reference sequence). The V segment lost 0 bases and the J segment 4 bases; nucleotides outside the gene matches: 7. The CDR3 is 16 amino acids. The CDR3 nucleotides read TGTGCCAGCAGCTTGGTGGCGGGGGGTTCCGCAGATACGCAGTATTTT. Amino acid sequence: CASSLVAGGSADTQYF.

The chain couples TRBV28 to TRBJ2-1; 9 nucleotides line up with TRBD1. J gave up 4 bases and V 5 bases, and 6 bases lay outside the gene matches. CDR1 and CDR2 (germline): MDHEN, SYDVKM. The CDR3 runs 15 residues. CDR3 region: CASSTPGQGYNEQFF. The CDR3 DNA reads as TGTGCCAGCAGTACACCGGGACAGGGATACAATGAGCAGTTCTTC.

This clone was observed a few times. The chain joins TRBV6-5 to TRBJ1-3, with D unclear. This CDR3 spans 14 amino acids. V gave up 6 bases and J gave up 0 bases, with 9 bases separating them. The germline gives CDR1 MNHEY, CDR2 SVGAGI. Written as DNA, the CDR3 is TGTGCCAGCAGACAGCTTAACTCTGGAAACACCATATATTTT. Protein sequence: CASRQLNSGNTIYF.

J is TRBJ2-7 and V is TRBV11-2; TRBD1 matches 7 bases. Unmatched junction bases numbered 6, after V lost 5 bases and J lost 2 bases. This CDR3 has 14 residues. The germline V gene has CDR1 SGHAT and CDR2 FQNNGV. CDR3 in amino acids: CASSTSTGPYEQYV. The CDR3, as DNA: TGTGCCAGCAGCACCTCGACAGGGCCCTACGAGCAGTACGTC.

The CDR3 region has the DNA TGTGCCAGCAGCTTGGGCGGACTTTACAATGAGCAGTTCTTC. It codes for CASSLGGLYNEQFF. This rearrangement joins TRBV7-9 to TRBJ2-1; D is perhaps TRBD2 (5 bases). CDR3 length: 14 amino acids. In germline, CDR1 is SEHNR, CDR2 FQNEAQ (reference sequence). The V end was cut by 3 bases, the J end by 4 bases, with 10 bases between. The full variable domain, with the rest looked up from reference TRBV7-9 and TRBJ2-1, is DTGVSQNPRHKITKRGQNVTFRCDPISEHNRLYWYRQTLGQGPEFLTYFQNEAQLEKSRLLSDRFSAERPKGSFSTLEIQRTEQGDSAMYLCASSLGGLYNEQFFGPGTRLTVL.